The sequence of this TCR beta chain was determined in a study of shared clonotypes between healthy human individuals. Findings of the study overall: Measured sharing among donors was expected to vary with sequencing depth.

Method: immunoSEQ multiplex PCR; TCRdb's copy keeps in-frame clones and lacks some. The table records millions of clones, 90% to 95% of them present only once. Germline V lookup: CDR1 SGHRS, CDR2 YFSETQ. With 5 bases clipped from V and 1 base from J, the junction kept 4 bases outside the gene matches. CDR3 length equals 14 residues. A remark on this clone: Antigen unknown. The same CDR3 is also encoded by other DNA sequences in this sample.

Sequences were obtained from naive CD4+ T cells sorted from blood. Regarding subset: CD45RA+ positively selected. This clonotype was sampled from a man younger than 35 in good health. The genes are TRBV5-1 and TRBJ2-3; 7 nucleotides line up with TRBD2. The CDR3 here is CASRRTSGTDTQYF. As DNA, the CDR3 is TGCGCCAGCAGGCGAACTAGCGGCACAGATACGCAGTATTTT.